Listed below are T cell receptor beta chains from one sample, sequenced in a study of identifying expanded T cells in peripheral blood. Assay used: immunoSEQ multiplex PCR; TCRdb lists only in-frame clones, some missing. Here the sample spans about 110,000 clones, around nine tenths being singletons. Input material: blood. These receptors were collected from a person aged 18 to 70 in good health. Both conserved end residues are part of each CDR3. The D gene is left open where the match is weak. Size values are once, few and many counts, or a class for expanded clones, and some rows have none.

D gene	V gene	J gene	clone size	CDR3 protein	CDR3 DNA
.	TRBV7-2	TRBJ2-2	.	CASTQTAGNTGELFF	TGTGCCAGCACCCAAACGGCGGGCAACACCGGGGAGCTGTTTTTT
.	TRBV13	TRBJ2-7	once	CASSPRHLGAYEQYF	TGTGCCAGCAGCCCAAGACACCTAGGGGCCTACGAGCAGTACTTC
TRBD2	TRBV2	TRBJ2-1	.	CASSEGLAGAPQFF	TGTGCCAGCAGTGAAGGGCTAGCGGGGGCCCCCCAGTTCTTC
.	TRBV13	TRBJ2-3	once	CASSLAPDSYTDTQYF	TGTGCCAGCAGCTTAGCCCCGGACTCTTACACAGATACGCAGTATTTT
TRBD1	TRBV15	TRBJ1-4	.	CATGPGGSGEKLFF	TGTGCCACCGGCCCAGGGGGATCGGGTGAAAAACTGTTTTTT
.	TRBV6-6	TRBJ1-2	.	CASSYSTGTNYGYTF	TGTGCCAGCAGTTACTCGACCGGGACGAACTATGGCTACACCTTC
.	TRBV10-3	TRBJ1-4	.	CAISETWIGNEKLFF	TGTGCCATCAGTGAGACATGGATTGGTAATGAAAAACTGTTTTTT
TRBD1	TRBV30	TRBJ2-3	once	CAWSPGTASTDTQYF	TGTGCCTGGAGCCCCGGGACAGCTAGCACAGATACGCAGTATTTT
.	TRBV18	TRBJ1-5	.	CASSPTTGNQPQHF	TGTGCCAGCTCACCAACCACAGGCAATCAGCCCCAGCATTTT
.	TRBV10-1	TRBJ2-3	.	CASSESRYLGDTQYF	TGCGCCAGCAGTGAGTCACGTTACTTGGGAGATACGCAGTATTTT
.	TRBV27	TRBJ2-7	.	CASSPLWGRRGEADSYEQYF	TGTGCCAGCAGTCCCCTCTGGGGGCGGCGGGGCGAAGCTGATTCCTACGAGCAGTACTTC
.	TRBV10-3	TRBJ2-2	.	CAISGNRETNTGELFF	TGTGCCATCAGTGGGAACAGGGAAACGAACACCGGGGAGCTGTTTTTT
.	TRBV9	TRBJ2-3	.	CASSAQGSSTDTQYF	TGTGCCAGCAGCGCCCAGGGGTCTAGCACAGATACGCAGTATTTT
TRBD2	TRBV25-1	TRBJ2-5	.	CASSRGGAGGPETQYF	TGTGCCAGCAGCCGAGGAGGGGCGGGGGGGCCAGAGACCCAGTACTTC
.	TRBV29-1	TRBJ1-3	.	CSVVEQSSGNTIYF	TGCAGCGTTGTAGAACAATCCTCTGGAAACACCATATATTTT
TRBD1	TRBV2	TRBJ1-6	.	CANQQGYLSPLHF	TGTGCCAATCAACAGGGGTATCTTTCACCCCTCCACTTT
.	TRBV28	TRBJ1-5	.	CASSPPRRWPQHF	TGTGCCAGCAGTCCCCCGCGGAGGTGGCCCCAGCATTTT
TRBD1	TRBV5-6	TRBJ2-4	.	CASRTGGLNIQYF	TGTGCCAGCAGGACAGGGGGCTTAAACATTCAGTACTTC
TRBD1	TRBV6-5	TRBJ1-5	once	CASSIRTGYNQPQHF	TGTGCCAGCAGTATCCGGACAGGGTACAATCAGCCCCAGCATTTT
.	TRBV2	TRBJ2-3	.	CASDRQGTDTQYF	TGTGCCAGCGACCGGCAGGGCACAGATACGCAGTATTTT
TRBD2	TRBV5-1	TRBJ2-1	.	CASSPRTRGDNEQFF	TGCGCCAGCAGCCCCCGGACTAGAGGAGACAATGAGCAGTTCTTC
TRBD1	TRBV7-8	TRBJ2-7	once	CASSLAGQGYEQYF	TGTGCCAGCAGCTTAGCGGGACAGGGGTACGAGCAGTACTTC
TRBD1	TRBV12-5	TRBJ2-2	.	CASGLAGGRATLGGELFF	TGTGCTAGTGGTTTGGCAGGGGGAAGGGCCACTTTAGGCGGGGAGCTGTTTTTT
.	TRBV6-5	TRBJ1-2	.	CASSLRTADGYTF	TGTGCCAGCAGCCTAAGGACAGCAGACGGCTACACCTTC
TRBD1	TRBV5-5	TRBJ2-5	.	CASSQDRGQETQYF	TGTGCCAGCAGCCAGGACAGGGGCCAAGAGACCCAGTACTTC
.	TRBV5-1	TRBJ1-4	.	CASSLGPGLGNEKLFF	TGCGCCAGCAGCTTGGGGCCGGGGTTAGGGAATGAAAAACTGTTTTTT
TRBD2	TRBV7-9	TRBJ2-3	.	CASSLVSLAGVSTDTQYF	TGTGCCAGCAGCTTAGTGTCGCTAGCGGGGGTTAGCACAGATACGCAGTATTTT
.	TRBV7-9	TRBJ2-5	.	CASSRAGIMGQETQYF	TGTGCCAGCAGCCGGGCTGGAATAATGGGACAAGAGACCCAGTACTTC
.	TRBV10-3	TRBJ2-1	.	CAISLRIGNEQFF	TGTGCCATCAGCCTAAGGATTGGTAATGAGCAGTTCTTC
.	TRBV2	TRBJ1-1	.	CASIWGGNGKNTEAFF	TGTGCCAGCATCTGGGGGGGTAATGGAAAGAACACTGAAGCTTTCTTT
.	TRBV6-5	TRBJ2-7	.	CASSLTGWREQYF	TGTGCCAGCAGTTTGACAGGTTGGCGCGAGCAGTACTTC
.	TRBV7-9	TRBJ1-1	.	CASSLAEGRRKAFF	TGTGCCAGCAGTCTAGCGGAGGGAAGACGTAAAGCTTTCTTT
.	TRBV29-1	TRBJ2-3	.	CSVVVGLRGGTQYF	TGCAGCGTTGTGGTGGGACTCAGGGGAGGCACGCAGTATTTT
.	TRBV11-1	TRBJ1-2	.	CASSLVCPGWDGYTF	TGTGCCAGCAGCTTAGTTTGTCCAGGCTGGGATGGCTACACCTTC
.	TRBV19	TRBJ1-1	once	CASSWAGGNTEAFF	TGTGCCAGTAGTTGGGCTGGGGGGAACACTGAAGCTTTCTTT
.	TRBV4-2	TRBJ2-4	.	CASSQEVFERDIQYF	TGTGCCAGCAGCCAAGAGGTTTTCGAGCGAGACATTCAGTACTTC
.	TRBV4-1	TRBJ2-7	.	CASSQGTDLYEQYF	TGCGCCAGCAGCCAAGGGACCGACCTCTACGAGCAGTACTTC
TRBD1	TRBV18	TRBJ2-2	once	CASSPGTGFTGELFF	TGTGCCAGCTCACCAGGGACAGGGTTCACCGGGGAGCTGTTTTTT
TRBD1	TRBV18	TRBJ1-2	.	CASSPPGTAANYGYTF	TGTGCCAGCTCACCACCGGGGACAGCCGCGAACTATGGCTACACCTTC
.	TRBV6-5	TRBJ1-1	.	CASSYRGGAYNTEAFF	TGTGCCAGCAGTTACCGGGGGGGCGCGTATAACACTGAAGCTTTCTTT
TRBD2	TRBV29-1	TRBJ2-3	.	CSADGAGGPTDTQYF	TGCAGCGCCGACGGAGCGGGGGGGCCCACAGATACGCAGTATTTT
TRBD1	TRBV15	TRBJ2-1	.	CATSTDRAETADNEQFF	TGTGCCACCAGCACGGACAGGGCAGAGACAGCGGACAATGAGCAGTTCTTC
.	TRBV7-8	TRBJ1-2	once	CASSSSRGGGYTF	TGTGCCAGCAGCTCCTCTAGAGGAGGCGGCTACACCTTC
.	TRBV18	TRBJ2-7	.	CASSPGRYEQYF	TGTGCCAGCTCACCGGGACGGTACGAGCAGTACTTC
.	TRBV9	TRBJ2-7	.	CASSVRGQDEQYF	TGTGCCAGCAGCGTACGGGGTCAGGACGAGCAGTACTTC
TRBD1	TRBV7-2	TRBJ1-5	few	CASSAGQGRPQHF	TGTGCCAGCAGCGCCGGACAGGGAAGGCCCCAGCATTTT
TRBD1	TRBV5-8	TRBJ2-3	.	CASSLARTGAEDTQYF	TGTGCCAGCAGCTTGGCCCGGACAGGGGCCGAAGATACGCAGTATTTT
.	TRBV10-1	TRBJ1-5	.	CASSFPGDGGNQPQHF	TGCGCCAGCAGTTTTCCGGGGGACGGTGGCAATCAGCCCCAGCATTTT
TRBD1	TRBV28	TRBJ2-3	.	CASATGDTDTQYF	TGTGCCAGCGCTACAGGGGACACAGATACGCAGTATTTT
.	TRBV7-2	TRBJ1-4	.	CASSSPDGSSLGKLFF	TGTGCCAGCAGCTCCCCGGACGGCTCCAGTCTTGGAAAACTGTTTTTT
.	TRBV18	TRBJ1-4	.	CASSAGVGDEKLFF	TGTGCCAGCTCGGCGGGGGTCGGGGATGAAAAACTGTTTTTT
TRBD1	TRBV18	TRBJ1-1	.	CASYGQGALSTEAFF	TGTGCCAGCTACGGACAGGGGGCTTTGAGCACTGAAGCTTTCTTT
.	TRBV6-5	TRBJ1-5	.	CASSPTTNQPQHF	TGTGCCAGCAGCCCGACTACTAATCAGCCCCAGCATTTT
TRBD1	TRBV4-3	TRBJ2-7	.	CASSQAIQGSGQYF	TGCGCCAGCAGCCAGGCAATACAGGGGTCCGGGCAGTACTTC
TRBD1	TRBV4-3	TRBJ1-1	.	CASSPDRGFTEAFF	TGCGCCAGCAGCCCAGACAGGGGGTTTACTGAAGCTTTCTTT
.	TRBV19	TRBJ1-5	.	CASSIVSFGIADSNQPQHF	TGTGCCAGTAGTATAGTAAGTTTCGGCATCGCAGATAGCAATCAGCCCCAGCATTTT
.	TRBV10-2	TRBJ1-1	.	CASSESGGWNTEAFF	TGCGCCAGCAGTGAGTCGGGGGGATGGAACACTGAAGCTTTCTTT
TRBD2	TRBV18	TRBJ2-5	few	CASSPWTSGGPAGTQYF	TGTGCCAGCTCTCCCTGGACTAGCGGGGGCCCGGCGGGGACCCAGTACTTC
.	TRBV19	TRBJ2-3	.	CASSIDSGVSEDTQYF	TGTGCCAGTAGTATCGATTCCGGGGTTAGCGAAGATACGCAGTATTTT
.	TRBV6-6	TRBJ2-3	.	CASSYERPTDTQYF	TGTGCCAGCAGTTATGAGCGGCCCACAGATACGCAGTATTTT